This T cell receptor (beta chain) emerged from a study of identical twins. Each CDR3 protein gets one entry after TCRdb re-called the 5' RACE reads with MiXCR. The sample has 500,000 to 650,000 distinct CDR3 sequences, about 7.1% seen once; the top ten hold about 1.5%. The length of the CDR3 is 16 residues. V was pared by 3 bases and J by 10 bases, with 13 bases of the junction left unmatched. These data were also reused for a study on yellow fever vaccine responses in identical twins.

This clonotype was obtained from a woman aged 18 to 35 in good health. The J gene is TRBJ2-1, the V gene TRBV12-3 or TRBV12-4; 9 bases align to TRBD2. Sequencing was done on a sample of PBMCs. CDR3 sequence: CASSFAASGSGGEQFF. Here the CDR3 DNA reads TGTGCCAGCAGTTTTGCCGCCAGCGGCAGCGGGGGGGAGCAGTTCTTC.